These 5 T cell receptor beta chains were all obtained from the same sample, sequenced in a study of CD8 T cells in ankylosing spondylitis. Each CDR3 protein is one row after TCRdb ran MiXCR on the 5' RACE reads. This table holds about 400,000 distinct CDR3 sequences, 20% to 25% found once. The sample was blood, either unsorted or a sorted T cell fraction (not recorded which). These receptors originate from a male donor with ankylosing spondylitis or in good health (not recorded which).

This clonotype was seen more than once but under ten times. This chain joins TRBV6-1 and TRBJ1-3; tentatively, D is TRBD1 (5 bases). From germline, CDR1 is MNHNS and CDR2 SASEGT. This CDR3 has 15 residues. V dropped 6 bases and J dropped 2 bases, with 14 bases sitting between them. CDR3 amino acids: CASSPGTFPGNTIYF. DNA for the CDR3: TGTGCCAGCAGCCCCGGGACCTTTCCTGGAAACACCATATATTTT.

V and J are TRBV15 and TRBJ2-3; no reliable D call. Per the germline V gene, CDR1 is LNHNV and CDR2 is YYDKDF (reference sequence). The length of the CDR3 is 16 residues. V dropped 1 base and J dropped 4 bases, with 15 bases sitting between them. The CDR3 nucleotides read TGTGCCACCAGCAGAGGATGGGCAGGACGCGCAGATACGCAGTATTTT. Its protein is CATSRGWAGRADTQYF.

The chain couples TRBV12-3 or TRBV12-4 to TRBJ2-5; weak D call: TRBD1 (6 bases). This CDR3 is built from 14 residues. The germline V and J ends were trimmed by 4 bases and 1 base, with 10 bases remaining between them. CDR3 nucleotides: TGTGCCAGCAGTTATGGCAGGGGCCAAGAGACCCAGTACTTC. Amino acids: CASSYGRGQETQYF.

The chain is built from TRBV5-4 and TRBJ2-3, with D unclear. V gave up 4 bases and J gave up 0 bases, with 12 bases separating them. Germline CDR1 is SGHNT and CDR2 is YYREEE (reference sequence). The CDR3 consists of 15 residues. CDR3 nucleotide sequence: TGTGCCAGCAGCCTCCCCGGCTGGAGCACAGATACGCAGTATTTT. Amino acid sequence: CASSLPGWSTDTQYF. The whole variable domain, filled in from reference TRBV5-4 and TRBJ2-3, reads ETGVTQSPTHLIKTRGQQVTLRCSSQSGHNTVSWYQQALGQGPQFIFQYYREEENGRGNFPPRFSGLQFPNYSSELNVNALELDDSALYLCASSLPGWSTDTQYFGPGTRLTVL.

This chain uses TRBV6-1 with TRBJ2-7; 7 bases are a match to TRBD2. Losses at the gene ends were 6 bases for V and 2 bases for J; bases not matched to a gene: 13. This CDR3 contains 16 residues. Germline loops: CDR1 MNHNS, CDR2 SASEGT. Here the CDR3 reads CASSPRIAGYAYEQYF. As DNA, the CDR3 is TGTGCCAGCAGCCCGAGGATAGCGGGCTACGCCTACGAGCAGTACTTC.